The 26 T cell receptor beta chains listed next were all sequenced from one sample in a study of human T cells and chemical hapten exposure. Time point in this sample: patch test 2, 6 weeks after DPC sensitization. Treatment meaning: therapeutic diphenylcyclopropenone sensitization with weekly scalp DPC. TCRdb re-called the RACE reads through MiXCR, storing one row per CDR3 protein. The sample carries roughly 140,000 distinct CDR3 sequences, approximately 12% recorded once. The sample was whole blood, taken in connection with sensitization to the hapten diphenylcyclopropenone (DPC). The receptor source for this set is a woman between 50 and 59 years old with alopecia areata. Some clones in this sample may be carry-over from other donors' samples.

This sequence joins TRBV6-6 and TRBJ2-3; D possibly corresponds to TRBD2 (6 bases). Germline V gene sequence: CDR1 MNHNY, CDR2 SVGAGI (reference sequence). V was shortened by 5 bases and J by 1 base, with 13 bases between the two germline ends. CDR3 size: 15 residues. In nucleotides, the CDR3 is TGTGCCAGCAGTGGCTTCGGGGGAGGCACAGATACGCAGTATTTT. Residues: CASSGFGGGTDTQYF.

This chain connects TRBV29-1 to TRBJ2-3; a weak D match, TRBD1 (5 bases). Germline V gene sequence: CDR1 SQVTM, CDR2 ANQGSEA. The CDR3 is made up of 12 amino acids. The ends were cut back, 3 bases at V and 5 bases at J, with 9 bases in the middle. The CDR3 sequence is CSVDRGRDTQYF. The CDR3 region has the DNA TGCAGCGTTGATAGGGGAAGAGATACGCAGTATTTT.

J is TRBJ1-2 and V is TRBV28, with D possibly TRBD1 on 5 matching bases. The V gene's germline CDR1 is MDHEN and CDR2 SYDVKM. This CDR3 is 12 amino acids long. Trimming took off 6 bases at V and 7 bases at J, with 12 bases between the two ends. The CDR3 coding sequence is TGTGCCAGCAGGCCCCCAGGGTTTGGCTACACCTTC. Its translation: CASRPPGFGYTF.

In its sample, this clonotype was seen a few times. This rearrangement joins TRBV2 to TRBJ2-7; perhaps TRBD1 as D (6 bases). Germline V gene sequence: CDR1 SNHLY, CDR2 FYNNEI. Trimming shortened V by 6 bases and J by 7 bases, and 13 bases separated the two germline ends. CDR3 length: 12 residues. The chain's CDR3 is CASSKTGREQYF. CDR3 bases: TGTGCCAGCAGCAAAACAGGGCGGGAGCAGTACTTC.

This clonotype was observed a handful of times. This chain links TRBV6-2 or TRBV6-3 with TRBJ2-5; no firm D call. V was shortened by 8 bases and J by 4 bases, with 20 bases between the two germline ends. Germline loops: CDR1 MNHEY, CDR2 SVGEGT. This CDR3 contains 15 residues. The CDR3 sequence: CASRRSSPWGETQYF. CDR3 coding DNA: TGTGCCAGCCGAAGGTCTTCCCCATGGGGAGAGACCCAGTACTTC.

This clonotype was seen many times. The chain couples TRBV20-1 to TRBJ1-1; D is possibly TRBD1 (5 bases). V lost 3 bases and J 4 bases, leaving 15 bases between the germline ends. The CDR3 totals 14 residues. CDR1 is DFQATT and CDR2 is SNEGSKA in the germline V gene (reference sequence). The DNA of the CDR3 is TGCAGTGCTAGGCCCGGGGGGATACCCACTGAAGCTTTCTTT. Amino acid sequence: CSARPGGIPTEAFF.

The V gene is TRBV20-1, the J gene TRBJ1-6, with D hard to call. Deletions cut 0 bases from V and 7 bases from J, with 7 bases between. The CDR3 length is 13 residues. Per the germline V gene, CDR1 is DFQATT and CDR2 is SNEGSKA (reference sequence). The CDR3 here is CSARDKGNSPLHF. The CDR3 DNA is TGCAGTGCTAGAGATAAAGGAAATTCACCCCTCCACTTT.

The V and J genes are TRBV15 and TRBJ1-1, with D hard to call. Trimming stripped 0 bases from V and 1 base from J, with 12 bases between. Germline V lookup: CDR1 LNHNV, CDR2 YYDKDF (reference sequence). The CDR3 is made up of 16 amino acids. In nucleotides, the CDR3 is TGTGCCACCAGCAGAGATAATCGGCTCAGGAACACTGAAGCTTTCTTT. Translating gives CATSRDNRLRNTEAFF. Full variable domain (rest looked up from reference TRBV15 and TRBJ1-1): DAMVIQNPRYQVTQFGKPVTLSCSQTLNHNVMYWYQQKSSQAPKLLFHYYDKDFNNEADTPDNFQSRRPNTSFCFLDIRSPGLGDTAMYLCATSRDNRLRNTEAFFGQGTRLTVV.

This clonotype has a handful of counts. V usage is TRBV7-9 and J usage is TRBJ1-2; tentative D call: TRBD1 (5 bases). In germline, CDR1 is SEHNR, CDR2 FQNEAQ (reference sequence). The V end was cut by 1 base, the J end by 7 bases, with 10 bases between. This CDR3 has 13 amino acids. DNA for the CDR3: TGTGCCAGCAGCTTAGGTCAGGGATTTGGCTACACCTTC. Translating gives CASSLGQGFGYTF.

This clonotype was seen a few times. The gene calls are TRBV28 and TRBJ1-2, with TRBD1 matching 9 bases. From germline, CDR1 is MDHEN and CDR2 SYDVKM. Trimming at V came to 8 bases and at J to 0 bases, leaving 10 bases not matched to a gene. The CDR3 has 16 residues. In DNA form, the CDR3 reads TGTGCCAGCCGACGGACAGGGGCCCGAGCTAACTATGGCTACACCTTC. Translation gives CASRRTGARANYGYTF.

At least ten counts were recorded for this clonotype. The chain recombines TRBV20-1 with TRBJ2-7; possible D gene TRBD2, 6 bases. The CDR3 has 13 residues. CDR1 is DFQATT, CDR2 SNEGSKA, per germline (reference sequence). V shed 2 bases and J shed 1 base, with 9 bases lying between them. Here the CDR3 DNA reads TGCAGTGCTAGACTAGCGAGTTCCTACGAGCAGTACTTC. Protein: CSARLASSYEQYF.

This clonotype was recorded at least ten times. The V and J genes are TRBV12-3 or TRBV12-4 and TRBJ2-2, with 8 bases matching TRBD2. This CDR3 is 15 amino acids long. The V and J ends lost 4 bases and 6 bases, in that order; junction bases with no gene match: 7. CDR3 loop: CASSSLRLASGELFF. The CDR3 nucleotides are TGTGCCAGCAGTTCACTGCGACTAGCGTCCGGGGAGCTGTTTTTT.

This clonotype was detected only a few times. The gene calls are TRBV12-3 or TRBV12-4 and TRBJ2-7, with 7 bases matching TRBD1. This CDR3 contains 13 residues. V dropped 3 bases and J dropped 3; count of bases not matched to a gene: 2. The CDR3 coding sequence is TGTGCCAGCAGTTTCGGGGACAGCTACGAGCAGTACTTC. Translated: CASSFGDSYEQYF.

This chain joins TRBV20-1 and TRBJ2-1; either TRBD1 or TRBD2 may fit D (5 bases each). The CDR3 is 13 residues long. CDR1 and CDR2 (germline): DFQATT, SNEGSKA (reference sequence). With 6 bases removed from V and 6 bases from J, the gap between germline ends came to 15 bases. Here the CDR3 reads CSAGRGVSNEQFF. For the CDR3, the DNA is TGCAGTGCGGGACGGGGAGTGTCCAATGAGCAGTTCTTC.

This clonotype came up many times. The chain has TRBV7-9 and TRBJ2-1; the D is unclear. Germline lookup yields CDR1 SEHNR and CDR2 FQNEAQ (reference sequence). This CDR3 comprises 14 residues. V lost 1 base to trimming and J lost 9 bases, with 13 bases between them. The CDR3 sequence is CASSLDSTGTEQFF. In DNA, the CDR3 is TGTGCCAGCAGCTTAGATTCGACGGGCACTGAGCAGTTCTTC.

The CDR3 reads CASSLILATNEQFF. The DNA of the CDR3 is TGTGCCAGCAGTTTAATACTAGCGACAAATGAGCAGTTCTTC. The genes are TRBV27 and TRBJ2-1; 7 bases map to TRBD2. Looked up from germline, CDR1 is MNHEY and CDR2 is SMNVEV (reference sequence). V shed 2 bases and J 7 bases; nucleotides not matched to a gene: 5. CDR3 length: 14 residues.

This clonotype was seen a handful of times. This chain uses TRBV7-3 with TRBJ2-1; 9 bases are a match to TRBD2. Germline V gene sequence: CDR1 SGHTA, CDR2 FQGTGA. The CDR3 sequence is 14 residues long. The junction had 6 bases not matched to a gene; V was cut back by 6 bases and J by 6 bases. This chain's CDR3 is CASRRGLALNEQFF. CDR3 in DNA: TGTGCCAGCAGGAGGGGACTAGCTCTCAATGAGCAGTTCTTC.

This clonotype came up a few times. This chain links TRBV29-1 with TRBJ2-7; TRBD1 is a possible D gene (9 bases). The V gene lost 3 bases and the J gene lost 6 bases, with 15 bases spanning the gap. The V gene's germline CDR1 is SQVTM and CDR2 ANQGSEA. The CDR3 extends over 13 amino acids. CDR3 residues: CSVEVAGQGEQYF. CDR3 DNA sequence: TGCAGCGTTGAGGTAGCGGGACAGGGCGAGCAGTACTTC.

The chain carries TRBV7-2 and TRBJ2-1; D is unclear. Germline CDR1 is SGHTA and CDR2 is FQGNSA. Trimming removed 5 bases from V and 7 bases from J, with 12 bases in between. The CDR3 loop spans 13 amino acids. This chain's CDR3 is CASSTRSHNEQFF. The CDR3 DNA is TGTGCCAGCAGCACACGGTCTCATAATGAGCAGTTCTTC. Variable domain in full (rest from reference TRBV7-2 and TRBJ2-1): GAGVSQSPSNKVTEKGKDVELRCDPISGHTALYWYRQSLGQGLEFLIYFQGNSAPDKSGLPSDRFSAERTGGSVSTLTIQRTQQEDSAVYLCASSTRSHNEQFFGPGTRLTVL.

In this sample, this clonotype turned up a few times. The chain links TRBV7-9 to TRBJ2-7, with 10 bases that match TRBD1. The germline gives CDR1 SEHNR, CDR2 FQNEAQ (reference sequence). The CDR3 runs to 14 residues. Losses at the gene ends were 5 bases for V and 3 bases for J; bases not matched to a gene: 4. The DNA of the CDR3 is TGTGCCAGCAGCGCCGGACAGGGGGGCTACGAGCAGTACTTC. The encoded protein is CASSAGQGGYEQYF.

The sample holds many counts of this clonotype. A read error may account for a junction end that differs from germline. V gene TRBV12-3 or TRBV12-4 combines with J gene TRBJ2-7; 9 bases are shared with TRBD2. The CDR3 has 13 amino acids. This CDR3 is CASSLAGIYEQYF. DNA of the CDR3: TGTGCCAGCAGTCTAGCGGGAATCTACGAGCAGTACTTC.

This clonotype came up many times. DNA for the CDR3: TGTGCCAGCAGCTTAGGCGGTGGGCAGCATGAAAAACTGTTTTTT. Its translation is CASSLGGGQHEKLFF. The V and J genes are TRBV11-3 and TRBJ1-4; unclear D gene. Germline CDR1 is SGHNT and CDR2 is YENEEA. This CDR3 is built from 15 residues. Trimming shortened V by 1 base and J by 6 bases, and 12 bases separated the two germline ends.

The CDR3 sequence: CASSPTGGLGVGNYF. DNA for the CDR3: TGTGCCAGCAGTCCCACAGGGGGGTTGGGAGTTGGGAATTACTTC. The chain has TRBV6-5 and TRBJ2-7; 8 bases agree with TRBD1. Germline CDR1 and CDR2: MNHEY and SVGAGI. The CDR3 runs to 15 residues. The V gene end was trimmed by 5 bases and the J gene end by 13 bases; junction bases not matched to a gene: 19.

V is TRBV11-2 and J is TRBJ2-1; possibly TRBD1 or TRBD2 for D (5 bases each). Per germline, CDR1 SGHAT and CDR2 FQNNGV. Trimming stripped 1 base from V and 7 bases from J, with 11 bases between. CDR3 size: 14 residues. This CDR3 reads CASSLGGFGNEQFF. CDR3 nucleotides: TGTGCCAGCAGCTTAGGGGGGTTTGGGAATGAGCAGTTCTTC.

The V gene is TRBV28, the J gene TRBJ1-6; no firm D call. This CDR3 has 16 residues. The V gene's germline CDR1 is MDHEN and CDR2 SYDVKM. Trimming removed 5 bases from V and 2 bases from J, with 13 bases in between. CDR3 DNA: TGTGCCAGCAGTAACCCCGCGAGCCCCTATAATTCACCCCTCCACTTT. Its translation: CASSNPASPYNSPLHF.

The J gene is TRBJ2-7, the V gene TRBV7-2, with 8 bases lining up with TRBD1. Germline CDR1 reads SGHTA; CDR2 reads FQGNSA. The junction had 7 bases not matched to a gene; V was cut back by 5 bases and J by 7 bases. The CDR3 totals 13 residues. As DNA, the CDR3 is TGTGCCAGCAGCCCGGACAGGGTGCGGGAGCAGTACTTC. This translates into CASSPDRVREQYF.